A single sample gave rise to the 2 T cell receptor beta chains below, sequenced in a study of blood T cell repertoires in COVID-19. Libraries were prepared by immunoSEQ multiplex PCR; TCRdb keeps only in-frame clonotypes and omits some of them. The sample contains approximately 20,000 clones, around 83% of which appear only once. Source material: peripheral blood. The receptors were gathered from a human donor with active COVID-19. The donor label of this sample is uncertain.

The chain is built from TRBV4-1 and TRBJ1-2, with 7 bases lining up with TRBD1. The ends lost 5 bases at V and 8 bases at J; junction bases unmatched: 8. Germline-derived CDR1 and CDR2 are MGHRA and YSYEKL. This CDR3 comprises 13 residues. CDR3 coding DNA: TGCGCCAGCAGCTTAACAGGGGCGGGCGGCTACACCTTC. It is translated as CASSLTGAGGYTF.

The chain carries TRBV5-4 and TRBJ1-2; D unclear. This CDR3 is 14 amino acids long. V lost 2 bases to trimming and J lost 4 bases, with 12 bases between them. Germline assignment: CDR1 SGHNT and CDR2 YYREEE (reference sequence). The CDR3 DNA sequence: TGTGCCAGCAGCTTTCCGCCGGGATCCTATGGCTACACCTTC. This sequence encodes CASSFPPGSYGYTF.